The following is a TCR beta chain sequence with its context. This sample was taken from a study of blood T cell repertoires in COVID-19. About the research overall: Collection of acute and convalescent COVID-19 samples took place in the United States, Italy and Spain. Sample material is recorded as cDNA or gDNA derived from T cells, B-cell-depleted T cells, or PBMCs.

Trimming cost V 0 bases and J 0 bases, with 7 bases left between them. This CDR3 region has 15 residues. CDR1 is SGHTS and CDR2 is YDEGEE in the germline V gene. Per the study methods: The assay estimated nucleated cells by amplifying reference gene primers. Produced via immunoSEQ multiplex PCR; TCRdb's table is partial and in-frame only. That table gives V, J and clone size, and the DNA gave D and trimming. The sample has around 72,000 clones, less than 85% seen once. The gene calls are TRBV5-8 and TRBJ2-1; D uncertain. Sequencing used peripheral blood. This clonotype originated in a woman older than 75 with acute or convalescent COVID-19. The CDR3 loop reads CASSLDLSSYNEQFF. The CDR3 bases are TGTGCCAGCAGCTTGGACCTCAGCTCCTACAATGAGCAGTTCTTC.